This TCR beta chain derives from a study of vaccination effects on CD4 cells after COVID-19. Pools of viral peptides were used by the ViraFEST assay to expand antigen-specific CD4+ T cells ahead of sequencing. Subsequent to a culture period of under 11 days, CD4+ T cells were isolated. Of the BNT162b2 and mRNA-1273 vaccines, participants received two doses of one or the other. Profiling relied on immunoSEQ multiplex PCR, and the TCRdb table lists in-frame clones only, not all of them. Of around 20,000 clones listed, less than 85% are singletons. Trimming shortened V by 6 bases and J by 0 bases, and 17 bases separated the two germline ends. This CDR3 has 16 amino acids. Per germline, CDR1 MRHNA and CDR2 SNTAGT. Note on this clone: Its specificity is not known.

The chain recombines TRBV6-4 with TRBJ1-2; D might be TRBD1 (6 bases). The TCR was taken from a human donor who received a COVID-19 vaccine. The sample in question was CD4+ T cells from PBMCs cultured with HCoV-229E spike peptides, obtained after COVID-19 vaccination. In nucleotides, the CDR3 is TGTGCCAGCAGCGAAACCGACAGGCCCTCTAACTATGGCTACACCTTC. Translation: CASSETDRPSNYGYTF.